The source of this T cell receptor beta chain is a study of shared clonotypes between healthy human individuals. Study observations and caveats: Generation probabilities of non-shared clonotypes were lower (relative to those shared by all four donors).

CDR3 length: 11 amino acids. CDR1 and CDR2 (germline): GTSNPN, SVGIG (reference sequence). Trimming pared 2 bases from V and 1 base from J, leaving 3 bases between. The material for each subset, its genomic DNA, was split evenly across several immunoSEQ plates. Clones were read by immunoSEQ multiplex PCR, and TCRdb kept only the in-frame ones, dropping some. The sample carries fewer than 1.8 million clones, just under 99% recorded once. Remarks on this clone: The antigen remains undetermined. Other DNA sequences in the sample encode the same CDR3.

The TCR comes from a man aged 25-45 years in good health. Sequencing was done on a sample of naive CD4+ T cells sorted from blood. Described subset: CD45RA+ positively selected. V and J are TRBV30 and TRBJ2-7; no firm D call. Here the CDR3 DNA reads TGTGCCTGGAGTAGGTCCTACGAGCAGTACTTC. Its protein is CAWSRSYEQYF. Variable domain in full (rest from reference TRBV30 and TRBJ2-7): SQTIHQWPATLVQPVGSPLSLECTVEGTSNPNLYWYRQAAGRGLQLLFYSVGIGQISSEVPQNLSASRPQDRQFILSSKKLLLSDSGFYLCAWSRSYEQYFGPGTRLTVT.